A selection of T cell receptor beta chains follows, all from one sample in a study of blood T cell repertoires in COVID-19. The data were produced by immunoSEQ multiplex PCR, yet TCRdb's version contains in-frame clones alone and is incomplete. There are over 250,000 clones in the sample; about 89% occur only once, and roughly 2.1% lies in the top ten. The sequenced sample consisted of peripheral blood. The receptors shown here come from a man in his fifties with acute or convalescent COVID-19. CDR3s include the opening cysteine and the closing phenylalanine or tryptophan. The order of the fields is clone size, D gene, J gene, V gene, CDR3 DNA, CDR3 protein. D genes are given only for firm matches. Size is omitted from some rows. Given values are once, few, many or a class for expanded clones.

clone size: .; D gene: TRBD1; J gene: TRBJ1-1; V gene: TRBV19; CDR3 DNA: TGTGCCACCAGGGGTGGGACAGGGTGGCGACCTGGTGAAGCTTTCTTT; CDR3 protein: CATRGGTGWRPGEAFF
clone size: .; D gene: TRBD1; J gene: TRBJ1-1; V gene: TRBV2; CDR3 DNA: TGTGCCAGCATGAGACAGGGGATCGGTTTAGTCTCCCGGTTTAGAGAGAACACTGAAGCTTTCTTT; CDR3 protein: CASMRQGIGLVSRFRENTEAFF
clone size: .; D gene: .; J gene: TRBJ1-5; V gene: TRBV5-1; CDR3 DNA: TGCGCCAGCAGCCCGGGGGGGGGTTACCAGCCCCAGCATTTT; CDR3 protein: CASSPGGGYQPQHF
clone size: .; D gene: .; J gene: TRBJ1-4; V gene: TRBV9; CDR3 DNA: TGTGCCAGCAGCGTAGGGACTCTTAATGAAAAACTGTTTTTT; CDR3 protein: CASSVGTLNEKLFF
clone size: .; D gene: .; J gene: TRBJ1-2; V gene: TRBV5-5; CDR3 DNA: TGTGCCAGCAGCTTGGGAGGGAGTCATAACTATGGCTACACCTTC; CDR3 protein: CASSLGGSHNYGYTF
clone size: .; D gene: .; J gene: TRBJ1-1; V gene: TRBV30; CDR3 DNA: TGTGCCTGGAGTGATGGTGGGCGCGAAGCTTTCTTT; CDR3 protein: CAWSDGGREAFF
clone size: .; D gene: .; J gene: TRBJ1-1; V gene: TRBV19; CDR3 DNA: TGTGCCAGTAGTATAACAGGCGCGGACACTGAAGCTTTCTTT; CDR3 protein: CASSITGADTEAFF
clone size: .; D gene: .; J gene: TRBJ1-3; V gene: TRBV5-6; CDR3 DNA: TGTGCCAGCAGCTTACAGATTGGAAACACCATATATTTT; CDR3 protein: CASSLQIGNTIYF
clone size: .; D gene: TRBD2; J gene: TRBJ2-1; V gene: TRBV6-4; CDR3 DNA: TGTGCCAGCAGTGACTCGCCTAGCGGGGGGCTTAATGAGCAGTTCTTC; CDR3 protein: CASSDSPSGGLNEQFF
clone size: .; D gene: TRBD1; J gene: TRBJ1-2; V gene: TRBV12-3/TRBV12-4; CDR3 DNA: TGTGCCAGCAGTGGACAGGGGGCATATGGCTACACCTTC; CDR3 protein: CASSGQGAYGYTF
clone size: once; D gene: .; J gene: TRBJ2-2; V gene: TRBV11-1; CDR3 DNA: TGTGCCAGCAGCTTATCGGTCGAGGGCGGGGAGCTGTTTTTT; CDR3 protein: CASSLSVEGGELFF
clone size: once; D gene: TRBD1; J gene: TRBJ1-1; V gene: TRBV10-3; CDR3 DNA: TGTGCCATCAGGCCGGGACAGGGGGCTAGTGAAGCTTTCTTT; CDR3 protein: CAIRPGQGASEAFF
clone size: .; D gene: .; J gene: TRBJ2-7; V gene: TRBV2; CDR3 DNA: TGTGCCAGCAGTGAGGGGGGATTC; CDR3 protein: CASSEGGF
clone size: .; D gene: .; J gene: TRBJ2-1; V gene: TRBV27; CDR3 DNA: TGTGCCAGCAGTTTGGGGGACTTATACAATGAGCAGTTCTTC; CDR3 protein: CASSLGDLYNEQFF
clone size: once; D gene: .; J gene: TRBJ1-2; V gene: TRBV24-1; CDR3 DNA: TGTGCCACCAGTGACAACAGGGCTGACGGCTACACCTTC; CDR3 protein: CATSDNRADGYTF
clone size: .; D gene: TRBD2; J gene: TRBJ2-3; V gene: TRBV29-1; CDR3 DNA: TGCAGCGTTGCCGCCGGGGTTAGCGGGGGGACCCCCAAATCCTATTTT; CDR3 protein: CSVAAGVSGGTPKSYF
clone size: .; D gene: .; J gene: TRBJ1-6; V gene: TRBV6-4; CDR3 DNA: TGTGCCAGCAGTGTCACAGGGTCTAGTTCACCCCTCCACTTT; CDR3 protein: CASSVTGSSSPLHF
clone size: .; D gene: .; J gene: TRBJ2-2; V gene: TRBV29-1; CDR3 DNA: TGCAGCGTTGAAGGGGAGATGAACACCGGGGAGCTGTTTTTT; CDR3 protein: CSVEGEMNTGELFF
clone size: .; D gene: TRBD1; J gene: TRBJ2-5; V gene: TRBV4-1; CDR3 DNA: TGCGCCAGCAGCCAAGGGACAGGTTCCAGTCAGGAGACCCAGTACTTC; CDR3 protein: CASSQGTGSSQETQYF
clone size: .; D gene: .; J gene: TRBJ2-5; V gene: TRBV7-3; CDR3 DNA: TGTGCCAGCAGCCCCCTCCGGGGCAGGGGTCAAGAGACCCAGTACTTC; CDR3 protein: CASSPLRGRGQETQYF
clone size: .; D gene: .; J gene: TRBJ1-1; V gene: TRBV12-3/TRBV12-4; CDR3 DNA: TGTGCCAGCAGTTCCAGGGTGACTGAAGCTTTCTTT; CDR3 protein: CASSSRVTEAFF
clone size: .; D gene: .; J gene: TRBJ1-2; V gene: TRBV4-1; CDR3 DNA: TGCGCCAGCAGCCACCCGTACAGGGATTATGGCTACACCTTC; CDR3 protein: CASSHPYRDYGYTF
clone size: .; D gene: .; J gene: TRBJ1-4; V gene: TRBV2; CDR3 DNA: TGTGCCAGCATGGGGGGATTTGGGGAAAAACTGTTTTTT; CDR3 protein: CASMGGFGEKLFF
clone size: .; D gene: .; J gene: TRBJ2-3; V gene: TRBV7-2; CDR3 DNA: TGTGCCAGCAGCTTATTCTGGGGCCGGGATACGCAGTATTTT; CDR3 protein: CASSLFWGRDTQYF
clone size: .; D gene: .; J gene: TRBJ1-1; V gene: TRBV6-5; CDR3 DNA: TGTGCCAGCAGGGGCAGGCGTGAAGCTTTCTTT; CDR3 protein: CASRGRREAFF
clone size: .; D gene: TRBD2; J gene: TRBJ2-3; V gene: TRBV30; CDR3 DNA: TGTGCCTGGAATCTAGCGGGGGTATACACAGATACGCAGTATTTT; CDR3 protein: CAWNLAGVYTDTQYF
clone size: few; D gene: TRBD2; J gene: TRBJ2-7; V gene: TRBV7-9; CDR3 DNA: TGTGCCAGCAGCCCGGGGGGGGCGGGCGAGCAGTACTTC; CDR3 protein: CASSPGGAGEQYF
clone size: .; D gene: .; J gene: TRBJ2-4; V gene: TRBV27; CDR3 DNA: TGTGCCAGCAGTTCCCTCAGGGTTCAGGCCAAAAACATTCAGTACTTC; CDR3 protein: CASSSLRVQAKNIQYF
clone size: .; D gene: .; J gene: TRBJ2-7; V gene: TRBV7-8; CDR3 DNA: TGTGCCAGCAGCCTCAGGTTGGGTAGCTCCTACGAGCAGTACTTC; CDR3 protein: CASSLRLGSSYEQYF
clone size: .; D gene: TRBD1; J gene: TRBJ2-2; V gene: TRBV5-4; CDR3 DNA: TGTGCCAGCAGCTTGGATGGACAGGCTGTGACCGGGGAGCTGTTTTTT; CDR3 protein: CASSLDGQAVTGELFF
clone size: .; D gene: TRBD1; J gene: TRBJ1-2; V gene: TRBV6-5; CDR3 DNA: TGTGCCAGCAGGGGGGACAGGGTATCCTATGGCTACACCTTC; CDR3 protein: CASRGDRVSYGYTF
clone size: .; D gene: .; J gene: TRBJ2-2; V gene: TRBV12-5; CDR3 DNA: TGTGCTAGTGGTTTCGACTTCCTCGCCGGGGAGCTGTTTTTT; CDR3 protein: CASGFDFLAGELFF
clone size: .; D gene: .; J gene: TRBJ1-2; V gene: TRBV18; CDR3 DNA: TGTGCCAGCTCACCGACGGAGAACTATGGCTACACCTTC; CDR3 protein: CASSPTENYGYTF
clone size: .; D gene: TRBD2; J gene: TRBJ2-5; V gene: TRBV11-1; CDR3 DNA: TGTGCCAGCAGCTCTAGCGGAGTAGGAGAGACCCAGTACTTC; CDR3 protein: CASSSSGVGETQYF
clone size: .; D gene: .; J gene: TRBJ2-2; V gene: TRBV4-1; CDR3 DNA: TGCGCCAGCAGCCAAGTAGAGGTCACCGGGGAGCTGTTTTTT; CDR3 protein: CASSQVEVTGELFF
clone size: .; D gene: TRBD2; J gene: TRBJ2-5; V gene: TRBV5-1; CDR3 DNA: TGCGCCAGCCAACTAGCGGGCCAAGAGACCCAGTACTTC; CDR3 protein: CASQLAGQETQYF
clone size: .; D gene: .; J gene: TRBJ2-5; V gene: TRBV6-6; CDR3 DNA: TGTGCCAGCAGTTCCAACCGGGGGACAGAGCAAGAGACCCAGTACTTC; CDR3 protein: CASSSNRGTEQETQYF
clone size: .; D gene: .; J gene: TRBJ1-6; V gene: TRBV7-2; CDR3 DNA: TGTGCCAGCAGCCCAGAGGGCCAGAGCTCACCCCTCCACTTT; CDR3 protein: CASSPEGQSSPLHF
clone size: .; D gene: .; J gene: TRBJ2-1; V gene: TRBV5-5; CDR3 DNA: TGTGCCAGCAGCTTCCGCGGGTCCTACAATGAGCAGTTCTTC; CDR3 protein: CASSFRGSYNEQFF
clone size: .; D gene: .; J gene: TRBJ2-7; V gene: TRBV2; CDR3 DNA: TGTGCCAGCAGTGACAGGGGTGTCGGAGAGCAGTACTTC; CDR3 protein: CASSDRGVGEQYF
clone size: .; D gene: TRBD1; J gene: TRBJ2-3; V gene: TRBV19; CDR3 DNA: TGTGCCAGTAGTCCTACAGGGGCCGTGGTAAATCTGGAGTATTTT; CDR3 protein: CASSPTGAVVNLEYF
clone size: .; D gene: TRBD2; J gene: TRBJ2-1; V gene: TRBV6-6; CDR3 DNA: TGTGCCAGCAGCCTAGCGGGGGGGGGTAAGAATGAGCAGTTCTTC; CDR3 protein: CASSLAGGGKNEQFF
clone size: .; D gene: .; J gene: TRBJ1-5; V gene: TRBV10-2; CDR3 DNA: TGCGCCACTACGAGTCTGTCGGGTCAGCCCCAGCATTTT; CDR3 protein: CATTSLSGQPQHF
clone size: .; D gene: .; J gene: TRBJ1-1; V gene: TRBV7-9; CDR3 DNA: TGTGCCAGCAGCTTAGCGAGGGTGGGAGTTGAAGCTTTCTTT; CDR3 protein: CASSLARVGVEAFF
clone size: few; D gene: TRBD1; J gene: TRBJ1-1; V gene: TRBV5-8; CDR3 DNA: TGTGCCAGCAGCCCTCCGAACAGGGGGCTGGAAGCTTTCTTT; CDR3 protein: CASSPPNRGLEAFF
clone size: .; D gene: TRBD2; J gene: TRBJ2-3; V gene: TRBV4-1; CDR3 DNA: TGCGCCAGCAGCCAACCCCTGGCGGGGGGAGATACGCAGTATTTT; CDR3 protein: CASSQPLAGGDTQYF
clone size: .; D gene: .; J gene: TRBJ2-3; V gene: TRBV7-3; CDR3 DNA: TGTGCCAGCAGCTCCGGAGGCACAGATACGCAGTATTTT; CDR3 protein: CASSSGGTDTQYF
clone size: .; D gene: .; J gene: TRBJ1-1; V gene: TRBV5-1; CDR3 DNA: TGCGCCAGCAGCTTTACAGGGAACACTGAAGCTTTCTTT; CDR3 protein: CASSFTGNTEAFF
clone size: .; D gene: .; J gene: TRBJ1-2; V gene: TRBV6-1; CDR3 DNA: TGTGCCAGCAGTGATGACATGCGTTATGGCTACACCTTC; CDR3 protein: CASSDDMRYGYTF
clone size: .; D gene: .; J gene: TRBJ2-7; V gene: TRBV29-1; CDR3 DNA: TGCAGCGTTGGAAGTAGCACCCGCTCCTACGAGCAGTACTTC; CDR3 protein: CSVGSSTRSYEQYF
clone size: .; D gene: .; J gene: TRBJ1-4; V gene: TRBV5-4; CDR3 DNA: TGTGCCAGCAGCAGTCGACAGGCATCTCGGGAAAAACTGTTTTTT; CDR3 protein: CASSSRQASREKLFF
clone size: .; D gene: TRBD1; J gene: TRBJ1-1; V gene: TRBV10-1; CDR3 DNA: TGCGCCAGCAGCAACAGGGGAGGCACTGAAGCTTTCTTT; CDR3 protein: CASSNRGGTEAFF
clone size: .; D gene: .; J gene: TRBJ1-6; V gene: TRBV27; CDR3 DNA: TGTGCCAGCAGTTGGGGGGGGGTTAATTCACCCCTCCACTTT; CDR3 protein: CASSWGGVNSPLHF
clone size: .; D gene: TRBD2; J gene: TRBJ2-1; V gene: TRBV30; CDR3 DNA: TGTGCCTGGAGGGACCTCTCGCGGGGGGGCCCCGGTGAGCAGTTCTTC; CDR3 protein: CAWRDLSRGGPGEQFF
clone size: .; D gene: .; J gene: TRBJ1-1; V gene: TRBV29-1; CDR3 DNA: TGCAGCGCCCTAGGACAGAACACTGAAGCTTTCTTT; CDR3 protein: CSALGQNTEAFF
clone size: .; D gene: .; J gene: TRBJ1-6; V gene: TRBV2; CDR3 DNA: TGTGCCAGCAGTAATTGGGGGGACAATTCACCCCTCCACTTT; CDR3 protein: CASSNWGDNSPLHF
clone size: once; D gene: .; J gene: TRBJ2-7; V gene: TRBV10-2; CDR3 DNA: TGCGCCAGCAGGGCAGGGCCCCCCTACGAGCAGTACTTC; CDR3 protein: CASRAGPPYEQYF